This T cell receptor (beta chain) originates from a study of T cells in Graves' hyperthyroidism and ophthalmopathy. Study conclusions and caveats: Through a model of 13 V-J features, ophthalmopathy was separated from stable hyperthyroidism.

V shed 6 bases and J shed 4 bases, with 12 bases lying between them. Germline values: CDR1 LGHNT, CDR2 FRNRAP. The CDR3 is 13 amino acids. From RNA transcripts, TCR beta CDR3 regions were amplified. First-round RT-PCR with HTBI primers amplified the TCR CDR3 region. TCRdb re-analysed the multiplex PCR reads in MiXCR, keeping a single row per CDR3 protein. Here the sample spans about 500,000 distinct CDR3 sequences, approximately 15% being singletons. This clonotype was seen at least ten times. Its antigen remains unknown. Sequencing input: blood. The V gene is TRBV12-5, the J gene TRBJ1-1; TRBD1 is a possible D gene (5 bases). This receptor was identified in a woman between 18 and 29 years old with Graves' hyperthyroidism. Here the CDR3 reads CASGGVGSTEAFF. In nucleotides, the CDR3 is TGTGCTAGTGGGGGGGTAGGAAGCACTGAAGCTTTCTTT.